This T cell receptor (beta chain) was identified in a study of blood T cell repertoires in COVID-19. Study information: PBMCs, B-cell-depleted T cells, or T cells were the source of the cDNA or gDNA that made up the material.

CDR1 is SGHTS and CDR2 is YDEGEE in the germline V gene. V was trimmed by 4 bases and J by 0 bases, leaving 15 bases between them. The CDR3 has 16 amino acids. Only one count was recorded for this clone. Method: immunoSEQ multiplex PCR; TCRdb's copy keeps in-frame clones and lacks some. The table has about 100,000 clones, approximately 92% seen once. The chain has TRBV5-8 and TRBJ2-3, with a possible D match to TRBD2 (5 bases). Sequencing was performed on peripheral blood. This receptor was identified in a man aged 45-65 years with active COVID-19. CDR3 bases: TGTGCCAGCAGCCTCCCGACGGGATTGAGCACAGATACGCAGTATTTT. Translating it yields CASSLPTGLSTDTQYF.